A single TCR beta chain is shown here with its context. Original handling: Researchers report that nucleated cell counts were estimated from reference gene primer amplification. The data were produced by immunoSEQ multiplex PCR, yet TCRdb's version contains in-frame clones alone and is incomplete. The DNA gave D and trimming, while V, J and clone size come from that table. The table includes approximately 190,000 clones, under 85% detected once. The data originate from a study of blood T cell repertoires in COVID-19. Whole-study context: Italy, Spain and the United States were the sources of the convalescent and acute COVID-19 samples. Nucleic acid was either cDNA or gDNA, and it came from T cells, B-cell-depleted T cells, or PBMCs.

Germline V CDR1 and CDR2: MGHRA, YSYEKL. V dropped 2 bases and J dropped 5 bases, with 13 bases sitting between them. The CDR3 has 14 amino acids. The sample consisted of peripheral blood. The chain employs TRBV4-1 and TRBJ2-7; maybe TRBD1 (5 bases). This TCR was recovered from a middle-aged woman with acute or convalescent COVID-19. The CDR3 sequence: CASSQRYVGDEQYF. In DNA form, the CDR3 reads TGCGCCAGCAGCCAACGTTATGTAGGGGACGAGCAGTACTTC.